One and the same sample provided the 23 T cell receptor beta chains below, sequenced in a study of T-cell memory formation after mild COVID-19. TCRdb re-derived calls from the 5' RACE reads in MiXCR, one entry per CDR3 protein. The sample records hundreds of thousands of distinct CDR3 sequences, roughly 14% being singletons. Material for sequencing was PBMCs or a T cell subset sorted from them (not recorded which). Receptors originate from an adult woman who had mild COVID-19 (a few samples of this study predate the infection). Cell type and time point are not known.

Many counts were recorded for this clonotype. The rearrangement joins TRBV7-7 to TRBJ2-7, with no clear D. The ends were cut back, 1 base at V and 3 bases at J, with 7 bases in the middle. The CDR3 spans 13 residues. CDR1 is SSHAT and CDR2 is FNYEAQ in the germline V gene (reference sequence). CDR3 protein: CASSLGLNYEQYF. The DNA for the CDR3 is TGTGCCAGCAGCTTAGGATTGAACTACGAGCAGTACTTC.

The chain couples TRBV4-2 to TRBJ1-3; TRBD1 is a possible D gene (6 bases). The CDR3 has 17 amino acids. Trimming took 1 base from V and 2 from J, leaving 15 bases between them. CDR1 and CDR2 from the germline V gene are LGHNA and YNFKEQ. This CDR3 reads CASSQVWGAEAGNTIYF. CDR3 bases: TGTGCCAGCAGCCAAGTTTGGGGGGCAGAGGCTGGAAACACCATATATTTT.

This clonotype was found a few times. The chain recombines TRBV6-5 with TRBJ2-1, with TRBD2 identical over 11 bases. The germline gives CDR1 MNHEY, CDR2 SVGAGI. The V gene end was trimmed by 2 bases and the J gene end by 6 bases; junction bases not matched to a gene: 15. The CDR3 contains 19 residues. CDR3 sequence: CASSYGGRAVAGGPNEQFF. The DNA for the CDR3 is TGTGCCAGCAGTTACGGAGGCAGGGCAGTAGCGGGAGGGCCCAATGAGCAGTTCTTC.

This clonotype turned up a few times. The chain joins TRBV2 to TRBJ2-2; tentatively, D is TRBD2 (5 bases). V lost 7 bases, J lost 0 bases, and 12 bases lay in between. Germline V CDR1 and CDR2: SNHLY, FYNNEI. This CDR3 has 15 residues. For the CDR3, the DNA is TGTGCCAGCAATCGGGGAGCGGCGAACACCGGGGAGCTGTTTTTT. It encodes CASNRGAANTGELFF.

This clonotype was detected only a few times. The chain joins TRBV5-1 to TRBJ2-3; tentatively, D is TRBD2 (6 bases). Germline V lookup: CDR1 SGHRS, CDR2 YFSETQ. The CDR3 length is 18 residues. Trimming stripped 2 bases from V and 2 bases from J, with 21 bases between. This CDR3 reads CASSLRQGGPPATDTQYF. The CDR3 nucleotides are TGCGCCAGCAGCTTACGGCAGGGAGGACCCCCTGCCACAGATACGCAGTATTTT.

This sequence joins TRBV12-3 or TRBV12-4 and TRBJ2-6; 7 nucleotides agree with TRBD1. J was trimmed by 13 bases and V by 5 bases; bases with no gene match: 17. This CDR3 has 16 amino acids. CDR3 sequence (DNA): TGTGCCAGCAGTGTACAGGGGACGCTCTCTCTGGCTGTCCTGACTTTC. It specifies CASSVQGTLSLAVLTF.

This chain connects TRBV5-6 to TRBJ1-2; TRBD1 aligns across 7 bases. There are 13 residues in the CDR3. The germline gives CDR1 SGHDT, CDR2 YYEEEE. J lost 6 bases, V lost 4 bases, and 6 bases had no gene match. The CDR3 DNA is TGTGCCAGCAGCACCGGACAGGCTGATGGCTACACCTTC. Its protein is CASSTGQADGYTF.

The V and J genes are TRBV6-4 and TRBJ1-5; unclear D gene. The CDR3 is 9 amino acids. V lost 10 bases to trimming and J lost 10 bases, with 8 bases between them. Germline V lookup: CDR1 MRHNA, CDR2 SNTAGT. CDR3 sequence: CATPRPQHF. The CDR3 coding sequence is TGTGCCACCCCGCGACCCCAGCATTTT.

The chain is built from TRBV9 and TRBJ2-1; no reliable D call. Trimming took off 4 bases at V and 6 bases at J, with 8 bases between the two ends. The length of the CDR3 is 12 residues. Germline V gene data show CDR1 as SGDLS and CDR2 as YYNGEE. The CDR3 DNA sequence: TGTGCCAGCAGCAGCGTGGGCAATGAGCAGTTCTTC. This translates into CASSSVGNEQFF.

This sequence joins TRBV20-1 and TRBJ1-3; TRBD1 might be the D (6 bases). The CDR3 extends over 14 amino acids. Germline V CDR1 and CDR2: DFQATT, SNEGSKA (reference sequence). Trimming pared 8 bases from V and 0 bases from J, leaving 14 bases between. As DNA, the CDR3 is TGCAGTTTTACACAGGGAGTCTCTGGAAACACCATATATTTT. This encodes CSFTQGVSGNTIYF.

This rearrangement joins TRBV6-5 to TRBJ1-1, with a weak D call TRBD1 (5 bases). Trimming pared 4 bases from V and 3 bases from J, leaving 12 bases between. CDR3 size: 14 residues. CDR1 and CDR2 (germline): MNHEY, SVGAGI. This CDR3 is CASSFDRRDTEAFF. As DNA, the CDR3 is TGTGCCAGCAGTTTCGACAGAAGAGACACTGAAGCTTTCTTT.

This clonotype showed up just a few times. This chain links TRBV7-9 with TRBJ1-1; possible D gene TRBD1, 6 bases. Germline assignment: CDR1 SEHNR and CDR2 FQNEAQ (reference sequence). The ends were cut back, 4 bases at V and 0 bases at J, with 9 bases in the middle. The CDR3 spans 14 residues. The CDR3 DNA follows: TGTGCCAGCAGCTCACAGGGAATGAACACTGAAGCTTTCTTT. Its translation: CASSSQGMNTEAFF.

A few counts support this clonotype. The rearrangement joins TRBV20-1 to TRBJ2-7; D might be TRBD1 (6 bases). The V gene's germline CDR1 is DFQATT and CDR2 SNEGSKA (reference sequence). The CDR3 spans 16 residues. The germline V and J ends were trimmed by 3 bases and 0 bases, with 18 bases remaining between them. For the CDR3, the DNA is TGCAGTGCTAGCTCCAGGGGCACAAGTTTCTCCTACGAGCAGTACTTC. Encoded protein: CSASSRGTSFSYEQYF.

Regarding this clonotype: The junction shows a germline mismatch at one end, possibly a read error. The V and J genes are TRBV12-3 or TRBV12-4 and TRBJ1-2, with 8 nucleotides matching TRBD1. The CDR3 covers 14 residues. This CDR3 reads CASSGQGRGYGDTF. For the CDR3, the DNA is TGTGCCAGCAGTGGACAGGGACGCGGCTATGGCGACACCTTC.

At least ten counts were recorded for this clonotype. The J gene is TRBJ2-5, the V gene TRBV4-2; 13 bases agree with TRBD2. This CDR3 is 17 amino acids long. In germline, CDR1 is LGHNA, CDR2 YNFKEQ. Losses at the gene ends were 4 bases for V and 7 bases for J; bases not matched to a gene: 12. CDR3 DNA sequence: TGTGCCAGCAGCCGATATGGGACTAGCGGGGACCCTGGGACCCAGTACTTC. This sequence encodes CASSRYGTSGDPGTQYF.

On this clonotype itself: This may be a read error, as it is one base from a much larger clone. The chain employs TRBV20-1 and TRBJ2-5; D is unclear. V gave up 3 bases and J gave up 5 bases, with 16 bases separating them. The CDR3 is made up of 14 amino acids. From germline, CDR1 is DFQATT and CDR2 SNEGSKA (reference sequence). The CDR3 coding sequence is TGCAGTGCTAGTCCTCCTATACTTACGGAGACCCAGTACTTC. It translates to CSASPPILTETQYF.

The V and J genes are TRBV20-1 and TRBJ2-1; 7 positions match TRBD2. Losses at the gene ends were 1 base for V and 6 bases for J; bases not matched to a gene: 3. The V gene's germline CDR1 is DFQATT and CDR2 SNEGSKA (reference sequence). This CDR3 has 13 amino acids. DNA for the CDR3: TGCAGTGCTAGAGCGGGAGGCAGCAATGAGCAGTTCTTC. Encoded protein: CSARAGGSNEQFF.

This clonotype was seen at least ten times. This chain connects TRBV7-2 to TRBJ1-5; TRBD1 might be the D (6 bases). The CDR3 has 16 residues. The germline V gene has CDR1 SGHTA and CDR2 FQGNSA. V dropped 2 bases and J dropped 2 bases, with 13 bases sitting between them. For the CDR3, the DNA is TGTGCCAGCAGCTTAAGGGGGGGGGCTGGCAATCAGCCCCAGCATTTT. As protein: CASSLRGGAGNQPQHF.

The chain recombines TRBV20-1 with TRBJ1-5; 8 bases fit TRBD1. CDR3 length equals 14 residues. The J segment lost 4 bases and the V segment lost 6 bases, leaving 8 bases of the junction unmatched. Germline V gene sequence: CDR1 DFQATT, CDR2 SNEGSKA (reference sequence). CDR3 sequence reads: CSAPITGGNQPQHF. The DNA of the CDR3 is TGCAGTGCCCCAATCACAGGGGGTAATCAGCCCCAGCATTTT.

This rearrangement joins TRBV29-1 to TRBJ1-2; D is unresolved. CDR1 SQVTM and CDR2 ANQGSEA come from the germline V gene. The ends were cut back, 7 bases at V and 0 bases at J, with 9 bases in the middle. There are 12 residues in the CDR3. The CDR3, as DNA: TGCAGCGCCCTGGGAGCTAACTATGGCTACACCTTC. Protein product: CSALGANYGYTF.

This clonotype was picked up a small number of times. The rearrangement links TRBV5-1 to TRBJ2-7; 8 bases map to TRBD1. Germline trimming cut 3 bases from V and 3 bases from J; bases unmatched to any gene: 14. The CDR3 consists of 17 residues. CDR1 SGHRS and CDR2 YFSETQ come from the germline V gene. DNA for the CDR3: TGCGCCAGCAGCTCGTCCCCTCCGGGACAGGCGGTCTACGAGCAGTACTTC. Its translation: CASSSSPPGQAVYEQYF.

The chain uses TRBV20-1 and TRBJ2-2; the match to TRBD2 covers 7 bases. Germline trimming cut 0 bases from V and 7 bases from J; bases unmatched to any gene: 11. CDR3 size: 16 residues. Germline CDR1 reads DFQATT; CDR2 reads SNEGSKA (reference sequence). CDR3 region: CSARDMPLRGGGELFF. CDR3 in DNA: TGCAGTGCTAGAGACATGCCCCTCCGCGGGGGCGGGGAGCTGTTTTTT.

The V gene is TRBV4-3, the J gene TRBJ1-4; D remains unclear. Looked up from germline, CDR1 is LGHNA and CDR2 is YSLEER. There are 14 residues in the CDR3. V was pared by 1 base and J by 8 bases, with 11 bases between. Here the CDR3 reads CASSQVGGEEKLFF. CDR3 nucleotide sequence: TGCGCCAGCAGCCAAGTTGGCGGAGAAGAAAAACTGTTTTTT.